Included here is one T cell receptor beta chain sequence, with context. Its antigen remains unknown. This CDR3 is built from 13 residues. Between the trimmed V and J ends, which lost 7 bases and 1 base, there was a span of 10 bases. Germline V gives CDR1 LNHDA, CDR2 SQIVND (reference sequence). None of the participants with HIV were treated outside the United States. This sample was taken from a study of long-term antiretroviral therapy in people with HIV. Overall study findings and caveats: Compared with controls, HIV repertoires showed narrower CDR3 length ranges. Therapy changes, viral resistance and ART adherence were not documented in the available data.

Investigators performed immunoSEQ version v3.0 at survey level. Profiling relied on immunoSEQ multiplex PCR, and the TCRdb table lists in-frame clones only, not all of them. Among roughly 32,000 clones listed, approximately 85% were seen once. The sequences come from unsorted PBMCs, collected around 3.3 years after starting antiretroviral therapy. The TCR sequence derives from a man aged 18 to 30 with HIV. This chain joins TRBV19 and TRBJ1-1, with D unclear. DNA for the CDR3: TGTGCCAGTAACTTCGCATCGAACACTGAAGCTTTCTTT. Protein: CASNFASNTEAFF.